The rows below give T cell receptor beta chains drawn from one sample of a study of T cell responses to AZD1222 COVID-19 vaccine. The data were produced by immunoSEQ multiplex PCR, yet TCRdb's version contains in-frame clones alone and is incomplete. This table has nearly 110,000 clones, about nine tenths appearing once. Sequenced material: peripheral blood, taken on day 0 of AZD1222 vaccination. These receptors originate from an adult in good health. Both conserved end residues are part of each CDR3. A D gene is named only where the DNA matches it firmly. Where a row states a size, it is once, few, many or the class of an expanded clone; other rows omit it.

v_call,clone_size,d_call,j_call,cdr3_nt,cdr3_aa
TRBV10-1,.,.,TRBJ1-2,TGCGCCAGCAGTGCGGAGGGTTTTAACTATGGCTACACCTTC,CASSAEGFNYGYTF
TRBV9,.,TRBD1,TRBJ1-6,TGTGCCAGCAGTCATTCGGGACAGGATAATTCACCCCTCCACTTT,CASSHSGQDNSPLHF
TRBV4-1,.,.,TRBJ1-4,TGCGCCAGCAGCCAAGGGAGGGTTCTGATTGAAAAACTGTTTTTT,CASSQGRVLIEKLFF
TRBV9,.,.,TRBJ2-3,TGTGCCAGCAGCGAGACAGATACGCAGTATTTT,CASSETDTQYF
TRBV27,.,.,TRBJ2-7,TGTGCCAGCAGAAAAGGGTTACTAATTCGTTTT,CASRKGLLIRF
TRBV6-6,once,.,TRBJ2-7,TGTGCCAGCGGGGTTCGTGTCTACGAGCAGTACTTC,CASGVRVYEQYF
TRBV6-2/TRBV6-3,.,.,TRBJ2-5,TGTGCCAGCAGTTACTCTCGAGGCGTAGCCAAAGAGACCCAGTACTTC,CASSYSRGVAKETQYF
TRBV7-8,.,.,TRBJ2-1,TGTGCCAGCAGCCCTCTCAGGGAGCAGTTCTTC,CASSPLREQFF
TRBV11-3,.,TRBD2,TRBJ2-3,TGTGCCAGCAGCTTGGGTAGCGGGAAGACAGATACGCAGTATTTT,CASSLGSGKTDTQYF
TRBV29-1,.,.,TRBJ2-7,TGCAGCGTTGAGAGGGGTGACTACGAGCAGTACTTC,CSVERGDYEQYF
TRBV7-9,few,.,TRBJ1-2,TGTGCCAGCAGCCAACCGACAGGCTATGGCTACACCTTC,CASSQPTGYGYTF
TRBV24-1,.,TRBD1,TRBJ1-1,TGTGCCACCAGTGACCGGACAGGGGTGACTTTCTTT,CATSDRTGVTFF
TRBV18,once,.,TRBJ2-1,TGTGCCAGCTCACCATCCATAGACAGTTACAATGAGCAGTTCTTC,CASSPSIDSYNEQFF
TRBV7-9,.,.,TRBJ2-3,TGTGCCAGCAGTCCATCTCGCCGGGACCCAGATACGCAGTATTTT,CASSPSRRDPDTQYF
TRBV18,.,.,TRBJ1-5,TGTGCCAGCTCACCCACTAGGGGTATGGATCAGCCCCAGCATTTT,CASSPTRGMDQPQHF
TRBV3-1/TRBV3-2,.,TRBD1,TRBJ1-1,TGTGCCAGCAGCCAACAAGCCCCGGGACAGGGGGACACTGAAGCTTTCTTT,CASSQQAPGQGDTEAFF
TRBV30,.,.,TRBJ1-1,TGTGCCTGGAGCCCCCGGGGCCCTCTGGAGAACACTGAAGCTTTCTTT,CAWSPRGPLENTEAFF
TRBV18,.,.,TRBJ1-1,TGTGCCAGCTCACCAACGAGTTTTAACACTGAAGCTTTCTTT,CASSPTSFNTEAFF
TRBV3-1/TRBV3-2,.,TRBD1,TRBJ2-7,TGTGCCAGCAGTCCCGGGACAGTCTACGTGGGGGAGCAGTACTTC,CASSPGTVYVGEQYF
TRBV2,few,TRBD2,TRBJ2-1,TGTGCCAGAACCCCTGGGGGGGACAATGAGCAGTTCTTC,CARTPGGDNEQFF
TRBV5-1,.,TRBD2,TRBJ2-3,TGCGCCAGCAGGGACCGGAAAGCGGGGTCTGGTCTCTCCACATATACGCAGTATTTT,CASRDRKAGSGLSTYTQYF
TRBV6-5,.,.,TRBJ2-7,TGTGCCAGCAGTCTAAGCCCGGACAGCTCCTACGAGCAGTACTTC,CASSLSPDSSYEQYF
TRBV19,once,TRBD1,TRBJ2-2,TGTGCCAGTAGTATAGACAGGGGGCTGGGCACCGGGGAGCTGTTTTTT,CASSIDRGLGTGELFF
TRBV10-2,.,.,TRBJ1-5,TGCGCCAGCAGTGAGCGGGTAGGGGGTTGGAATCAGCCCCAGCATTTT,CASSERVGGWNQPQHF
TRBV18,.,.,TRBJ1-5,TGTGCCAGCTCACCAAGGGGTGAGCCCCAGCATTTT,CASSPRGEPQHF
TRBV4-1,.,.,TRBJ2-7,TGCGCCAGCAGCCAAGGTATGGTGGCCCCCGAAGAGCAGTACTTC,CASSQGMVAPEEQYF
TRBV4-2,.,.,TRBJ1-1,TGTGCCAGCAGCCAACAGGGCCCTGAAGCTTTCTTT,CASSQQGPEAFF
TRBV6-5,.,.,TRBJ1-5,TGTGCCAGCAAGCTTCATCAGCCCCAGCATTTT,CASKLHQPQHF
TRBV20-1,.,.,TRBJ1-5,TGCAGTGCTAGTAGGGTCCGGCAGGGATGGGACAATCAGCCCCAGCATTTT,CSASRVRQGWDNQPQHF
TRBV30,.,.,TRBJ2-7,TGTGCCTGGAGCATACAGGGATCCTACGAGCAGTACTTC,CAWSIQGSYEQYF
TRBV3-1/TRBV3-2,.,.,TRBJ1-5,TGTGCCAGCAGCCAAGGTGACCTCGGGGGCAATCAGCCCCAGCATTTT,CASSQGDLGGNQPQHF
TRBV12-3/TRBV12-4,few,.,TRBJ2-1,TGTGCCAGCAGTTTATCTCCTCTAGGTCAGCAGTTCTTC,CASSLSPLGQQFF
TRBV9,.,TRBD1,TRBJ2-2,TGTGCCAGCAGCGTAGATTTGGGACAGGGTGGTCGCGGGGAGCTGTTTTTT,CASSVDLGQGGRGELFF
TRBV6-2/TRBV6-3,.,.,TRBJ2-2,TGTGCCAGCAGTCCATCGACTGCCACCGGGGAGCTGTTTTTT,CASSPSTATGELFF
TRBV11-2,.,.,TRBJ1-1,TGTGCCAGCAGCTCAAACAGACTAGAAGCTTTCTTT,CASSSNRLEAFF
TRBV7-9,.,.,TRBJ2-7,TGTGCCAGCAGCTTTGGCCGGGACGTCCGATACGAGCAGTACTTC,CASSFGRDVRYEQYF
TRBV3-1/TRBV3-2,.,.,TRBJ2-3,TGTGCCAGCCTGCCAGGGGGGGGTAATACGCAGTATTTT,CASLPGGGNTQYF
TRBV7-3,.,.,TRBJ2-6,TGTGCCAGCAGCGCCCAACCTGGGGCCAACGTCCTGACTTTC,CASSAQPGANVLTF
TRBV27,.,.,TRBJ2-1,TGTGCCAGCAGTTTAGACCCCACTTACAATGAGCAGTTCTTC,CASSLDPTYNEQFF
TRBV7-8,.,.,TRBJ1-2,TGTGCCAGCAGCTTAAGGGTCGCCGCCTTCTATGGCTACACCTTC,CASSLRVAAFYGYTF
TRBV24-1,.,.,TRBJ2-1,TGTGCCACCAGTGTTCCTGGCGGGGTCTCTAATGAGCAGTTCTTC,CATSVPGGVSNEQFF
TRBV15,.,TRBD1,TRBJ2-2,TGTGCCACCAGCAGAGTGGGACAGGGGGCCCCTACCGGGGAGCTGTTTTTT,CATSRVGQGAPTGELFF
TRBV18,.,.,TRBJ2-7,TGTGCCAGCTCAAACCAGGGAGTGGAAGAGCAGTACTTC,CASSNQGVEEQYF
TRBV6-5,.,TRBD1,TRBJ1-1,TGTGCCAGCACGATTCGGGGACAGGGTATTGCTGAAGCTTTCTTT,CASTIRGQGIAEAFF
TRBV6-2/TRBV6-3,few,TRBD2,TRBJ2-7,TGTGCCAGCAGTTACGGACTAGCGGGAACCTACGAGCAGTACTTC,CASSYGLAGTYEQYF
TRBV5-1,.,.,TRBJ2-5,TGCGCCAGCAGCTTGGCGGGGCAGGGGGGAATGGAGACCCAGTACTTC,CASSLAGQGGMETQYF
TRBV27,.,TRBD1,TRBJ2-7,TGTGCCAGCAGTTCAACAGGGGGTCCAGGGGAGCAGTACTTC,CASSSTGGPGEQYF
TRBV5-5,few,.,TRBJ1-1,TGTGCCAGCAGCTTGAGGGAATTTGGGGACACTGAAGCTTTCTTT,CASSLREFGDTEAFF
TRBV3-1/TRBV3-2,.,.,TRBJ1-1,TGTGCCAGCAGCCCGACAGGTTCAACTGAAGCTTTCTTT,CASSPTGSTEAFF
TRBV2,.,.,TRBJ1-3,TGTGCCAGCCGCCAGGACCTGGGAAACACCATATATTTT,CASRQDLGNTIYF
TRBV10-2,.,TRBD2,TRBJ2-7,TGCGCCAGCAGTGAGAAACGGGAGGGCCGGAGGGAGCAGTACTTC,CASSEKREGRREQYF
TRBV7-9,.,TRBD1,TRBJ2-6,TGTGCCAGCAGGGCCGGGACAGGGGTCTCTGGGGCCAACGTCCTGACTTTC,CASRAGTGVSGANVLTF
TRBV3-1/TRBV3-2,.,.,TRBJ2-7,TGTGCCAGCAGCCACTGGGACTCCTCCTACGAGCAGTACTTC,CASSHWDSSYEQYF
TRBV3-1/TRBV3-2,.,.,TRBJ2-7,TGTGCCAGCACCCCATCATTGAAAGGCGTCGAGCAGTACTTC,CASTPSLKGVEQYF
TRBV18,.,TRBD1,TRBJ1-1,TGTGCCAGCTCACGAAACAGGGGCGCCTACACTGAAGCTTTCTTT,CASSRNRGAYTEAFF
TRBV19,.,.,TRBJ1-5,TGTGCCAGTAGTATAGTTCCCAGGGTGAGCAATCAGCCCCAGCATTTT,CASSIVPRVSNQPQHF
TRBV21-1,.,.,TRBJ1-5,TGTGCCAGCAGCAAACAGGAAGATCAGCCCCAGCATTTT,CASSKQEDQPQHF